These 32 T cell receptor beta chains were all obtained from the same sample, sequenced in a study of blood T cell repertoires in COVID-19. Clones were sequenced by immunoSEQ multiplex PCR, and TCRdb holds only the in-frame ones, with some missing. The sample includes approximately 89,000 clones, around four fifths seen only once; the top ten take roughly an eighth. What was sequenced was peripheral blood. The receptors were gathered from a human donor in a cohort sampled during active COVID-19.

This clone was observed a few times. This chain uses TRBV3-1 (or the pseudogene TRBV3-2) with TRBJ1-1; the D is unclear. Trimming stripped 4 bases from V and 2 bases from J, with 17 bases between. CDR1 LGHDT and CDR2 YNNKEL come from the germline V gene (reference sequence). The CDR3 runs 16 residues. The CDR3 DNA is TGTGCCAGCAGCCCCCCCCGGTGGACTGCTAACACTGAAGCTTTCTTT. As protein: CASSPPRWTANTEAFF.

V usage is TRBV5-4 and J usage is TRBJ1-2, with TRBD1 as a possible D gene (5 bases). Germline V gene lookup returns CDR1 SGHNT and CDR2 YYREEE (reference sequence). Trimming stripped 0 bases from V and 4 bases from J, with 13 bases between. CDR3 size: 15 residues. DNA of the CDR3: TGTGCCAGCAGCTTGGCCAGGCAGGGCGCCTATGGCTACACCTTC. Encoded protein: CASSLARQGAYGYTF.

CDR3 DNA sequence: TGTGCCTGGAGTATCAAGGGGGCAGACTATGGCTACACCTTC. Amino acids: CAWSIKGADYGYTF. The chain joins TRBV30 to TRBJ1-2; 7 bases map to TRBD1. The CDR3 length is 14 residues. Per germline, CDR1 GTSNPN and CDR2 SVGIG (reference sequence). With 2 bases clipped from V and 3 bases from J, the junction kept 6 bases outside the gene matches. Drawing the rest from reference TRBV30 and TRBJ1-2, the complete variable domain is SQTIHQWPATLVQPVGSPLSLECTVEGTSNPNLYWYRQAAGRGLQLLFYSVGIGQISSEVPQNLSASRPQDRQFILSSKKLLLSDSGFYLCAWSIKGADYGYTFGSGTRLTVV.

This CDR3 reads CSASHSYEQYF. The DNA of the CDR3 is TGCAGCGCATCCCACTCCTACGAGCAGTACTTC. The genes are TRBV29-1 and TRBJ2-7, with unresolved D. The ends were cut back, 7 bases at V and 0 bases at J, with 7 bases in the middle. Germline V gene lookup returns CDR1 SQVTM and CDR2 ANQGSEA. The CDR3 loop spans 11 amino acids.

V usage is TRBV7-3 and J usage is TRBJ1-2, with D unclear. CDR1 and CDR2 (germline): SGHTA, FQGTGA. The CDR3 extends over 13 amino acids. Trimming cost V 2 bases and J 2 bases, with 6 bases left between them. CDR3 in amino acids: CASSLGGNYGYTF. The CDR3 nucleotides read TGTGCCAGCAGCTTAGGAGGAAACTATGGCTACACCTTC.

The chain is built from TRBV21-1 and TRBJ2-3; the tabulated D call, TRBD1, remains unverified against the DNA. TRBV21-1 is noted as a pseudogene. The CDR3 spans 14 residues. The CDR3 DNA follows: TGTGCCAGCAGCTACAGTGCTAGCACAGATACGCAGTATTTT. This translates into CASSYSASTDTQYF.

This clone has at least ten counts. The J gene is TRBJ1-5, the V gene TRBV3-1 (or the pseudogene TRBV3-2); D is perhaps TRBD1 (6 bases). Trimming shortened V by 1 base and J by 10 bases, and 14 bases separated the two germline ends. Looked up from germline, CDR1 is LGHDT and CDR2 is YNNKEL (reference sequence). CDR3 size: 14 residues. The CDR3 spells CASSQGKWDKPQHF. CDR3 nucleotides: TGTGCCAGCAGCCAAGGAAAATGGGACAAACCCCAGCATTTT.

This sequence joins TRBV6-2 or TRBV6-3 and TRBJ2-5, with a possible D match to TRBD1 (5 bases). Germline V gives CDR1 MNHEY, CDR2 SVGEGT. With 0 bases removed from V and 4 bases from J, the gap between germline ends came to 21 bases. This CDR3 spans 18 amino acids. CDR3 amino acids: CASSYSKLKGVPVETQYF. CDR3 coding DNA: TGTGCCAGCAGTTACTCGAAGTTGAAAGGGGTCCCCGTAGAGACCCAGTACTTC.

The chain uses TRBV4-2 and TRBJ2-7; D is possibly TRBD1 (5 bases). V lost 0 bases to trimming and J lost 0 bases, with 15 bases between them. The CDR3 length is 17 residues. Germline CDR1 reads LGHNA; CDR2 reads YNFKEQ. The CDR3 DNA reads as TGTGCCAGCAGCCAAGATCGAGGAAGGGGTCTCTCCTACGAGCAGTACTTC. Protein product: CASSQDRGRGLSYEQYF.

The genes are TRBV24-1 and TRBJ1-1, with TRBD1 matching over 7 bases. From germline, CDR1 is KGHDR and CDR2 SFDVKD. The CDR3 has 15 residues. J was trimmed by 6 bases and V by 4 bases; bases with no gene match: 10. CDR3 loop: CATSDPRQGGAEAFF. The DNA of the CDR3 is TGTGCCACCAGTGACCCCCGACAGGGTGGGGCTGAAGCTTTCTTT.

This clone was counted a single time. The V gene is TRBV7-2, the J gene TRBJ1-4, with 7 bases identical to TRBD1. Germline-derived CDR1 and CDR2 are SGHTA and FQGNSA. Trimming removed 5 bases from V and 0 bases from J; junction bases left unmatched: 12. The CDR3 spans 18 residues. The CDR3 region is CASSGRQGNIATNEKLFF. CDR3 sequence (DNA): TGTGCCAGCAGCGGCCGACAGGGAAACATTGCAACTAATGAAAAACTGTTTTTT.

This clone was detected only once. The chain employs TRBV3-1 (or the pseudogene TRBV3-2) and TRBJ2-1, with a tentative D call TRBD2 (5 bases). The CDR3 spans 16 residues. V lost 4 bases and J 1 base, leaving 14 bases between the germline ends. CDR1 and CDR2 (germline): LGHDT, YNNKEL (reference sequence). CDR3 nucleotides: TGTGCCAGCAGCCGATCGGCGGGTTGGTCCTACAATGAGCAGTTCTTC. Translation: CASSRSAGWSYNEQFF.

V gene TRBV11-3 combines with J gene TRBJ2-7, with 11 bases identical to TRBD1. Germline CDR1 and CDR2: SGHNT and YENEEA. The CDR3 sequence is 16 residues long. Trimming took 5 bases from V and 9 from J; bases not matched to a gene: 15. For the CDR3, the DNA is TGTGCCAGCAGCCGCCGACGGGACAGGGGGATGATCGGGCAGTACTTC. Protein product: CASSRRRDRGMIGQYF.

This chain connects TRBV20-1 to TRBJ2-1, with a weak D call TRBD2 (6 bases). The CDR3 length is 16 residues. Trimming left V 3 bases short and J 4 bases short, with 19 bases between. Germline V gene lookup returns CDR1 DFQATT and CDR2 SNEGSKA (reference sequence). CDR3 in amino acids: CSASSRGTPYYNEQFF. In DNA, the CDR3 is TGCAGTGCTAGTTCACGCGGGACCCCTTATTACAATGAGCAGTTCTTC.

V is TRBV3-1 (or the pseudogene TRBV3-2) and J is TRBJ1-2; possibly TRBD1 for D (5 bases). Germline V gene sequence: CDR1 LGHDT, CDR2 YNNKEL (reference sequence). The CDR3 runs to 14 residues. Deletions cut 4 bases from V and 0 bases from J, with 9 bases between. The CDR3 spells CASSPLRANYGYTF. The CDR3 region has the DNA TGTGCCAGCAGCCCACTCAGGGCTAACTATGGCTACACCTTC.

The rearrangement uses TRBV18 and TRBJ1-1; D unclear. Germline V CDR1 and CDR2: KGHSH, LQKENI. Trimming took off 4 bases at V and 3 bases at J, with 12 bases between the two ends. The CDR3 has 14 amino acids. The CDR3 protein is CASSLTGWDTEAFF. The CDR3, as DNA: TGTGCCAGCTCACTAACCGGGTGGGACACTGAAGCTTTCTTT.

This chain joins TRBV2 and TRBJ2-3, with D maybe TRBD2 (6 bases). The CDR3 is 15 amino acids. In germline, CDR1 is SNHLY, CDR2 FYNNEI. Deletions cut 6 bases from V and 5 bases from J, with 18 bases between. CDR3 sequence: CASSQIGAGIDTQYF. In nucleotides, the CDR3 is TGTGCCAGCAGCCAAATTGGGGCGGGAATAGATACGCAGTATTTT.

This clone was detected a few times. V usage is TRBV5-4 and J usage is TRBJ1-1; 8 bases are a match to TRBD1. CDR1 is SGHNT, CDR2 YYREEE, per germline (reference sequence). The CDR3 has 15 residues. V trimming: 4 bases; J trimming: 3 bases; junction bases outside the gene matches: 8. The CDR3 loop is CASSPFGQGYTEAFF. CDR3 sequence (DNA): TGTGCCAGCAGCCCATTCGGACAGGGCTACACTGAAGCTTTCTTT.

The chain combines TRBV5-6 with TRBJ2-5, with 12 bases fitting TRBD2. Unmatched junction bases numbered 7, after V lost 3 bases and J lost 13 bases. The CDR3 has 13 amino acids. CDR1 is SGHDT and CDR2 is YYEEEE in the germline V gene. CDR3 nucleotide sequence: TGTGCCAGCAGCTCTGGACTAGCGGGGACATGGTACTTC. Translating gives CASSSGLAGTWYF.

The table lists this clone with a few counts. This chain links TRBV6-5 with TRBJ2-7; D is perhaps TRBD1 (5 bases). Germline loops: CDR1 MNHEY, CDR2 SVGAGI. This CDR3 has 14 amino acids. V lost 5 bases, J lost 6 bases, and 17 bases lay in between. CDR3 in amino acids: CASSPDRVQGEQYF. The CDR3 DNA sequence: TGTGCCAGCAGTCCCGACCGGGTCCAGGGCGAGCAGTACTTC.

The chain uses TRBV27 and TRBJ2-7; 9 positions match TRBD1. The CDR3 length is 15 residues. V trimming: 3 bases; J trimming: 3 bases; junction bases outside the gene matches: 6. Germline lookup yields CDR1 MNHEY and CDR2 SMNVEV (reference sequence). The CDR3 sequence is CASSLKVTGGYEQYF. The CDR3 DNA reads TGTGCCAGCAGTTTGAAGGTGACAGGGGGCTACGAGCAGTACTTC.

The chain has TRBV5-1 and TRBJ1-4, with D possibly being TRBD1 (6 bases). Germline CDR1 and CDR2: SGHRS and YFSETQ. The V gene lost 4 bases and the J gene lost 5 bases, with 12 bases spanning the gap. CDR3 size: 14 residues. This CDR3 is CASSPGQTNEKLFF. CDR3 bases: TGCGCCAGCAGCCCGGGACAAACCAATGAAAAACTGTTTTTT. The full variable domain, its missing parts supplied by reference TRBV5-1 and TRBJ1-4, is KAGVTQTPRYLIKTRGQQVTLSCSPISGHRSVSWYQQTPGQGLQFLFEYFSETQRNKGNFPGRFSGRQFSNSRSEMNVSTLELGDSALYLCASSPGQTNEKLFFGSGTQLSVL.

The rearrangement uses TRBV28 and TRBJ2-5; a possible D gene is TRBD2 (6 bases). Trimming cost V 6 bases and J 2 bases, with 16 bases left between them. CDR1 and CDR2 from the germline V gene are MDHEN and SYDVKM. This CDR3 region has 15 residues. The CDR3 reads CASSPPGLVQETQYF. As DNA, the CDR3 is TGTGCCAGCAGCCCTCCGGGACTGGTACAAGAGACCCAGTACTTC.

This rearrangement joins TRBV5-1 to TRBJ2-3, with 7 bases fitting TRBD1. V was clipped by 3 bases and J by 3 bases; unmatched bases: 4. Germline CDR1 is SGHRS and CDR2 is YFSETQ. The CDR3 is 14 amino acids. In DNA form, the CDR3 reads TGCGCCAGCAGCTCGGCAGGGGGAACAGATACGCAGTATTTT. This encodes CASSSAGGTDTQYF.

CDR3 sequence: CASSPAGGGYGYTF. CDR3 nucleotides: TGTGCCAGCTCACCGGCAGGGGGAGGCTATGGCTACACCTTC. This chain uses TRBV18 with TRBJ1-2; 7 nucleotides line up with TRBD1. Germline V gene sequence: CDR1 KGHSH, CDR2 LQKENI. Trimming removed 3 bases from V and 4 bases from J; junction bases left unmatched: 5. The CDR3 has 14 residues.

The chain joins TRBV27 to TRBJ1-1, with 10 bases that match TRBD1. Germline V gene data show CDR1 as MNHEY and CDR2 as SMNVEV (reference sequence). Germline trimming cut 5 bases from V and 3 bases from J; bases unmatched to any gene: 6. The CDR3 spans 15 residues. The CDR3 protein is CASSAGTGVDTEAFF. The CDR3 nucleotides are TGTGCCAGCAGTGCGGGGACAGGGGTAGACACTGAAGCTTTCTTT.

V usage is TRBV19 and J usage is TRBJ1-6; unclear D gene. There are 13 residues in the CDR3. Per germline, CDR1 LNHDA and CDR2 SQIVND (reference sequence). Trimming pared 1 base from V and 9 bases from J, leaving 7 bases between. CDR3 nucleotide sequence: TGTGCCAGTAGTATAGGAGAGGCTTCACCCCTCCACTTT. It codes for CASSIGEASPLHF.

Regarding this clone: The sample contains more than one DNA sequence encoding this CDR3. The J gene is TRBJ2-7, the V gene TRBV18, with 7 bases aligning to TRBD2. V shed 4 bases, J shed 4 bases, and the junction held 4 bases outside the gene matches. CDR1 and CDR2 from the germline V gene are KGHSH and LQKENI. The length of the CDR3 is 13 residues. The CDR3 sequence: CASSRGGNYEQYF. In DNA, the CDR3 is TGTGCCAGCTCACGCGGGGGAAATTACGAGCAGTACTTC.

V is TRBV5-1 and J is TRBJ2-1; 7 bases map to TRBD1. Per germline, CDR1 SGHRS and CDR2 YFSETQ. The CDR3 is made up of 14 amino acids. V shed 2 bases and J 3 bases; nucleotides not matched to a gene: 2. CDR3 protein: CASSFGQVYNEQFF. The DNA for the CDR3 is TGCGCCAGCAGCTTTGGACAGGTCTACAATGAGCAGTTCTTC. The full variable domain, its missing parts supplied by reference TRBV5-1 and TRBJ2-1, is KAGVTQTPRYLIKTRGQQVTLSCSPISGHRSVSWYQQTPGQGLQFLFEYFSETQRNKGNFPGRFSGRQFSNSRSEMNVSTLELGDSALYLCASSFGQVYNEQFFGPGTRLTVL.

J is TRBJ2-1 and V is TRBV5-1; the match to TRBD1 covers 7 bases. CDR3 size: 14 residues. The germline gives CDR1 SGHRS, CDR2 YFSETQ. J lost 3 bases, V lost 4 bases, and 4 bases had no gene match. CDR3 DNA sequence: TGCGCCAGCAGCCCAGGGGACAGCTACAATGAGCAGTTCTTC. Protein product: CASSPGDSYNEQFF.

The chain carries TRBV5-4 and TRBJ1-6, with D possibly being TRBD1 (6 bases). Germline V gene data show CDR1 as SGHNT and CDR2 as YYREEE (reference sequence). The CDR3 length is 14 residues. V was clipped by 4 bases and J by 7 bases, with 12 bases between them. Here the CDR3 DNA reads TGTGCCAGCAGCCACGGACAGAGCAATTCACCCCTCCACTTT. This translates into CASSHGQSNSPLHF.

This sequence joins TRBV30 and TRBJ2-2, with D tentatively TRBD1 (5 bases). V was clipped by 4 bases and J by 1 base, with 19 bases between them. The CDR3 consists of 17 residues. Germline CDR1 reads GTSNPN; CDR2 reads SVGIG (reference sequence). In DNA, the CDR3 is TGTGCCTGGACCCGCGGACACTCCATCCAGAACACCGGGGAGCTGTTTTTT. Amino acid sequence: CAWTRGHSIQNTGELFF.